This TCR beta chain was retrieved from a study of shared clonotypes between healthy human individuals (dated by TCRdb to about 2020). Study-wide context: A few men and a couple of women, aged 18 to 49 years, made up the cohort. Per donor, three plates each were used for CD4 naive and CD4 memory, two for CD8 naive, and one for CD8 memory. To estimate repertoire size and how much clonotype sharing occurs between individuals, the study deeply sequenced the blood TCR repertoires of a handful of healthy adults. To increase sequencing depth and limit assay-specific biases, TCR repertoire library preparation and sequencing were carried out by different laboratories using diverse techniques. Each donor's leukapheresis produced roughly between roughly 0.9 and 9 billion PBMCs.

Using the deep immunoSEQ assay, TCR CDR3 regions were amplified from genomic DNA by multiplex PCR. For each cell subset, the extracted genomic DNA was distributed evenly across all wells of several immunoSEQ 96-well plates, and each plate served as one replicate. For sorted subsets, each replicate PCR was loaded with around 200 ng genomic DNA, equivalent to 30,000 or so T cell genomes. Purified libraries were measured with a Qubit 3.0 fluorometer, size-checked on a Bioanalyzer 2100, and measured again with the KAPA Library Quantification kit. Every immunoSEQ 96-well plate was sequenced on a dedicated single-read 150-cycle Illumina NextSeq 550 flow cell. Under the source paper's analysis protocol: The immunoSEQ output contained only junctional sequences without quality scores, so filtering could not match that applied to full-length reads. Sequences were annotated with PyIR, a Python wrapper for IgBLAST v1.9, and V/J genes and CDR3 were assigned using IMGT germline references. Any read was removed if the V/J assignment was weak (E-value above 1e-6), the CDR3 was missing, or the read contained stop codons, out-of-frame junctions, or ambiguous translated residues. A V3J clonotype was defined by an identical inferred V gene, J gene, and CDR3 amino acid sequence. The percentage overlap between two repertoires was calculated by dividing the number of shared unique clonotypes by the size of the smaller repertoire. Repertoire richness was assessed with RTK rarefaction, the Chao1 estimator, and Recon v2.1 estimates of unobserved clonotypes. OLGA was used to compute generation probabilities for all TCRbeta clonotypes that the gDNA method yielded from a few donors. This immuneACCESS table, as held by TCRdb, lists in-frame sequences with V and J called but not all clones. Of the missing ones, under half trace to an unresolved V gene in checked studies; the others have no known cause. That table is the source of V, J and clone size, and D and trimming were worked out from the DNA. For this sample the table gives 800,000 or so clones, of which just over 95% were detected only once. About 0.25% of the sample is held by the ten biggest clonotypes.

CD8 naive samples were CD45RO-negative cells positively selected for CCR7, giving a CD45RA+CCR7+ population that excluded TemRA cells. Healthy HIV-negative adults with no recently reported acute infections or vaccinations were included as donors. All donors were Caucasian adults living in Nashville, Tennessee, USA. After blood collection by leukapheresis, PBMCs were isolated using Ficoll-Histopaque density gradient centrifugation and then cryopreserved in the vapor phase of liquid nitrogen. Analytical flow cytometry was used to check the purity and quantity of every magnetically sorted T cell population. Genomic DNA was isolated from each sorted fraction and quantified by UV absorbance on a Nanodrop 2000c. Study-wide findings and limitations: Clonotypes shared by all four sorted-subset donors showed higher generation probabilities than non-shared clonotypes. Only blood was sampled, and tissue TCR repertoires likely differ from those in blood. The genetic and exposure-history diversity represented was limited by the small number of donors. Incomplete sequencing was indicated by rarefaction of sorted-subset datasets, despite the large sequencing depth. Sharing across several donors was observed for roughly 5% of naive CD4, under 4% of naive CD8, over 2% of memory CD4, and approximately 0.41% of memory CD8 clonotypes. Larger estimated clonotype richness was generally found for naive subsets than for memory subsets. Based on pairwise subsampling, the degree of clonotype sharing among donors was expected to be affected by sequencing depth.

Taken from the germline V gene, the CDR1 and CDR2 loops are SNHLY and FYNNEI. Its CDR3 holds 13 amino acids, cysteine through phenylalanine. Just CDR3 DNA is preserved here, 39 bases in frame from base 1. The germline ends are 12 bases apart after V is trimmed by 7 bases and J by 5 bases. In regard to this clone: What this receptor recognizes is not known. Nothing much larger sits one base from this clone, and base qualities are not available.

This sequence originates from a man aged 25 to 40 in good health. The sequencing input was naive CD8+ T cells sorted from blood. The cell subset or site label of this sample denotes: CD45RA+CCR7+. Here the chain combines TRBV2 and TRBJ2-1; 5 matching bases give a weak D call of TRBD1. The nucleotide sequence is given as TGTGCCAGCAAACAGGCAACCCACAATGAGCAGTTCTTC. The translation is CASKQATHNEQFF.